A single sample is the source of the 10 T cell receptor beta chains below, sequenced in a study of molecular identifiers for immune sequencing clone quantification. MiXCR was run by TCRdb on the PCR reads, yielding one entry per CDR3 protein. The table has about 640,000 distinct CDR3 sequences, 20% seen once. The sequencing input was naive CD8+ T cells from blood, with Jurkat cell RNA spiked in. Subset in this sample: FACS-sorted CD8+CD4-CCR7+CD45RA+ naive T cells. These receptors were obtained from a human donor in good health. Some libraries in this study had Jurkat cell RNA spiked in.

This clonotype was seen ten or more times. The rearrangement joins TRBV7-9 to TRBJ2-5; D is unresolved. The CDR3 runs to 14 residues. In germline, CDR1 is SEHNR, CDR2 FQNEAQ (reference sequence). V lost 5 bases to trimming and J lost 1 base, with 11 bases between them. DNA of the CDR3: TGTGCCAGCAGCCCCCCCTTAGCCCAAGAGACCCAGTACTTC. This gives the protein CASSPPLAQETQYF.

This clonotype has ten or more counts. The chain uses TRBV4-1 and TRBJ2-7, with no clear D. Germline assignment: CDR1 MGHRA and CDR2 YSYEKL. Trimming shortened V by 3 bases and J by 3 bases, and 9 bases separated the two germline ends. This CDR3 comprises 13 residues. The DNA for the CDR3 is TGCGCCAGCAGCCAGGACGGGTACTACGAGCAGTACTTC. Amino acid sequence: CASSQDGYYEQYF.

This clonotype was seen at least ten times. V usage is TRBV13 and J usage is TRBJ2-7; maybe TRBD2 (6 bases). This CDR3 is built from 15 residues. CDR1 is PRHDT, CDR2 FYEKMQ, per germline (reference sequence). Trimming left V 2 bases short and J 9 bases short, with 20 bases between. In DNA, the CDR3 is TGTGCCAGCAGCTTATCCGGGACTGGGAGTTCGGGGCAGTACTTC. Its protein is CASSLSGTGSSGQYF.

The rearrangement links TRBV29-1 to TRBJ2-1; D ambiguous. This CDR3 has 14 residues. From germline, CDR1 is SQVTM and CDR2 ANQGSEA. The germline V and J ends were trimmed by 0 bases and 3 bases, with 9 bases remaining between them. In DNA form, the CDR3 reads TGCAGCGTTGAAGATTGGAATAACTACAATGAGCAGTTCTTC. Protein product: CSVEDWNNYNEQFF.

This clonotype was counted ten times or more. V gene TRBV14 combines with J gene TRBJ2-7; the D is unclear. CDR1 is SGHDN and CDR2 is FVKESK in the germline V gene. Trimming pared 1 base from V and 4 bases from J, leaving 8 bases between. This CDR3 is 13 amino acids long. The CDR3 here is CASSQVQPYEQYF. CDR3 bases: TGTGCCAGCAGCCAAGTTCAGCCGTACGAGCAGTACTTC.

This clonotype was recorded many times. The genes are TRBV29-1 and TRBJ2-1, with 9 bases that match TRBD1. The germline V gene has CDR1 SQVTM and CDR2 ANQGSEA. Trimming cost V 6 bases and J 4 bases; bases outside gene matches: 13. This CDR3 contains 16 residues. The CDR3 region has the DNA TGCAGCGTCCCTCCCTTAGGACAGGGGCGATACAATGAGCAGTTCTTC. Its protein is CSVPPLGQGRYNEQFF.

This chain links TRBV15 with TRBJ2-5; the D gene could be TRBD1 or TRBD2 (5 bases each). CDR1 and CDR2 (germline): LNHNV, YYDKDF (reference sequence). This CDR3 is built from 14 residues. The germline V and J ends were trimmed by 3 bases and 0 bases, with 8 bases remaining between them. The DNA for the CDR3 is TGTGCCACCAGCAGCGGGGCGTACCAAGAGACCCAGTACTTC. Translating gives CATSSGAYQETQYF.

This clonotype has a count of ten or more. The V and J genes are TRBV6-5 and TRBJ2-2, with 7 bases that match TRBD1. The J segment lost 3 bases and the V segment lost 2 bases, leaving 3 bases of the junction unmatched. There are 15 residues in the CDR3. Germline V gene sequence: CDR1 MNHEY, CDR2 SVGAGI. The CDR3 spells CASSYGDSYTGELFF. The DNA for the CDR3 is TGTGCCAGCAGTTACGGGGACAGTTACACCGGGGAGCTGTTTTTT.

As concerns this clonotype: A read error may account for a junction end that differs from germline. The chain has TRBV6-2 or TRBV6-3 and TRBJ2-6; 7 nucleotides align to TRBD1. The germline CDR1 and CDR2 sequences are MNHEY and SVGEGT. This CDR3 contains 17 residues. CDR3 sequence reads: CASSYPRQGSGADVLTF. DNA for the CDR3: TGTGCCAGCAGTTACCCCCGACAGGGATCTGGGGCCGACGTCCTGACTTTC.

This clonotype occurred many times. The chain employs TRBV6-4 and TRBJ2-6; D is ambiguous. Trimming removed 6 bases from V and 4 bases from J, with 7 bases in between. The CDR3 is 13 amino acids. Germline V CDR1 and CDR2: MRHNA, SNTAGT. The CDR3 bases are TGTGCCAGCAGGGAGATAGGGGCCAACGTCCTGACTTTC. Encoded protein: CASREIGANVLTF.